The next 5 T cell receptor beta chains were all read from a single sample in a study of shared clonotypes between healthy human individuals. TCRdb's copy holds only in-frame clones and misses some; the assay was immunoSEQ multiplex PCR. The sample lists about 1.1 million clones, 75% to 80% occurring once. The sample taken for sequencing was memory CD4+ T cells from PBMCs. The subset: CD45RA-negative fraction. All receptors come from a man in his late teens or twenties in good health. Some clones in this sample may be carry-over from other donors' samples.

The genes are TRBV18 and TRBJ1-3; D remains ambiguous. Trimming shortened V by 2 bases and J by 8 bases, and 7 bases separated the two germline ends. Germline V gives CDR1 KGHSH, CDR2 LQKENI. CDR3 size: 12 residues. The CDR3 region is CASSPDQDTIYF. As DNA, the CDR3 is TGTGCCAGCTCACCAGATCAAGACACCATATATTTT.

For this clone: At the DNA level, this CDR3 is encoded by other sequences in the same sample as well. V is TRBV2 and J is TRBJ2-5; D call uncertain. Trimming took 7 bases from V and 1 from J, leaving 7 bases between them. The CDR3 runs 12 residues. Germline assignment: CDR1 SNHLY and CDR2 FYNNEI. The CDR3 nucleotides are TGTGCCAGCAAGCCCAGCCAAGAGACCCAGTACTTC. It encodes CASKPSQETQYF.

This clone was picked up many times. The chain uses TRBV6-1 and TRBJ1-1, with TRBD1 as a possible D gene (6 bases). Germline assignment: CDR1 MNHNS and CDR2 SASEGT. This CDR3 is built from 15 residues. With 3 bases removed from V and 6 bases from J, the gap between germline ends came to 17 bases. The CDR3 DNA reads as TGTGCCAGCAGTGACCTTCGACATGGGGGCCCTGAAGCTTTCTTT. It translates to CASSDLRHGGPEAFF.

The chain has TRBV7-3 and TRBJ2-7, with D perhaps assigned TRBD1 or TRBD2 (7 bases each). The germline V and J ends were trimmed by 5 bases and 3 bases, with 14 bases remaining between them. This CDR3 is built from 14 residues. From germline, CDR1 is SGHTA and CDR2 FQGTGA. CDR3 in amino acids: CASSPQGGNYEQYF. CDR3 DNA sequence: TGTGCCAGCAGCCCCCAGGGGGGGAACTACGAGCAGTACTTC.

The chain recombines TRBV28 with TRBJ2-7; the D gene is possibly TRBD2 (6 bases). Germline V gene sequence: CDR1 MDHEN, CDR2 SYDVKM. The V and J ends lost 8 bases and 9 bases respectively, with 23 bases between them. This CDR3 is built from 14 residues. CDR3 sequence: CASGVRAQREAQYF. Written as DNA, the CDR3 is TGTGCCAGCGGGGTCCGGGCCCAAAGGGAGGCGCAGTACTTC.